The T cell receptor beta chain under discussion was sequenced for a study of blood T cell repertoires in COVID-19. Turning to the study itself: Spain, Italy and the United States supplied samples that represented acute and convalescent COVID-19. T cells, B-cell-depleted T cells, or PBMCs supplied cDNA or gDNA.

Germline V gives CDR1 LGHNA, CDR2 YNFKEQ. The CDR3 length is 15 residues. Trimming took off 0 bases at V and 4 bases at J, with 12 bases between the two ends. As processed by the authors: Amplification of reference gene primers provided the estimated nucleated cell counts. Generated by immunoSEQ multiplex PCR, the TCRdb table keeps only in-frame clones and is missing some. The V and J calls and clone size come from that table; D and trimming were worked out from the DNA. The sample contains roughly 130,000 clones, around 80% of which appear only once. The sequencing sample was made of peripheral blood. The chain carries TRBV4-2 and TRBJ1-1, with D perhaps TRBD1 (5 bases). The clonotype was recovered from an elderly man with acute or convalescent COVID-19. The CDR3 nucleotides are TGTGCCAGCAGCCAAGATCGGCGGGGGGGCACTGAAGCTTTCTTT. Translation: CASSQDRRGGTEAFF.